Below, 13 T cell receptor beta chains from the same sample are listed, as sequenced in a study of beta chain features in type 1 diabetes. Whole-study findings and limits: TCRB CDR3s from Type 1 diabetes patients were moderately but significantly shorter in all four CD4+ subsets.

Their cognate antigens are unknown. What was sequenced were expressed TCRB transcripts, since all of the isolated RNA had been reverse transcribed. The assay was immunoSEQ multiplex PCR, and TCRdb's table has in-frame clones only and misses some. The sample records around 250,000 clones, 14% being singletons. Sequenced: naive CD4+ T cells from blood. The receptors derive from a man under 40 with type 1 diabetes.

This chain links TRBV19 with TRBJ2-7; 8 nucleotides align to TRBD1. Germline CDR1 reads LNHDA; CDR2 reads SQIVND (reference sequence). The CDR3 loop spans 18 amino acids. Germline trimming cut 0 bases from V and 2 bases from J; bases unmatched to any gene: 12. The CDR3 here is CASSIEGGTGDLTYEQYF. Written as DNA, the CDR3 is TGTGCCAGTAGTATAGAAGGAGGGACAGGTGATCTTACCTACGAGCAGTACTTC.

This clone has more than one count but fewer than ten. The chain has TRBV7-2 and TRBJ2-7; TRBD2 matches at 7 bases. V shed 5 bases and J 0 bases; nucleotides not matched to a gene: 7. This CDR3 has 15 amino acids. Germline V gene data show CDR1 as SGHTA and CDR2 as FQGNSA. The chain's CDR3 is CASSVMGGSSYEQYF. The CDR3 nucleotides read TGTGCCAGCAGCGTCATGGGCGGGAGCTCCTACGAGCAGTACTTC.

This clone has only a few counts. The CDR3 DNA sequence: TGCAGCGTGCAGGGGGCGATTGGTTCTGAAGCTTTCTTT. Translated, it gives CSVQGAIGSEAFF. The J gene is TRBJ1-1, the V gene TRBV29-1; 8 nucleotides align to TRBD1. The J segment lost 6 bases and the V segment lost 6 bases, leaving 9 bases of the junction unmatched. The CDR3 has 13 residues. Looked up from germline, CDR1 is SQVTM and CDR2 is ANQGSEA.

This clone was picked up a small number of times. The rearrangement uses TRBV7-3 and TRBJ1-1; D is undetermined. Germline V CDR1 and CDR2: SGHTA, FQGTGA. The length of the CDR3 is 13 residues. V lost 4 bases and J 7 bases, leaving 13 bases between the germline ends. The CDR3 loop is CASSYTVRGEAFF. CDR3 nucleotide sequence: TGTGCCAGCAGCTACACCGTACGCGGTGAAGCTTTCTTT. Looking up the rest from reference TRBV7-3 and TRBJ1-1 gives the full variable domain: GAGVSQTPSNKVTEKGKYVELRCDPISGHTALYWYRQSLGQGPEFLIYFQGTGAADDSGLPNDRFFAVRPEGSVSTLKIQRTERGDSAVYLCASSYTVRGEAFFGQGTRLTVV.

Only a few counts were recorded for this clone. The rearrangement uses TRBV6-1 and TRBJ2-1, with 9 bases lining up with TRBD2. The CDR3 covers 13 residues. V dropped 9 bases and J dropped 8; count of bases not matched to a gene: 8. CDR1 is MNHNS and CDR2 is SASEGT in the germline V gene. The CDR3 reads CASIRTSVDEQFF. In nucleotides, the CDR3 is TGTGCCAGTATACGGACTAGCGTCGATGAGCAGTTCTTC.

This clone was counted a few times. CDR3 DNA sequence: TGTGCCAGCAGTTCAGGGGGGAAATACAATGAGCAGTTCTTC. Its protein is CASSSGGKYNEQFF. The chain joins TRBV28 to TRBJ2-1; maybe TRBD1 (7 bases). Per the germline V gene, CDR1 is MDHEN and CDR2 is SYDVKM. This CDR3 spans 14 amino acids. V lost 4 bases and J lost 4, with 11 bases in between.

V and J are TRBV5-1 and TRBJ1-5; perhaps TRBD1 as D (5 bases). This CDR3 has 15 residues. V lost 4 bases to trimming and J lost 3 bases, with 14 bases between them. Germline assignment: CDR1 SGHRS and CDR2 YFSETQ. CDR3 residues: CASSPLGGDNQPQHF. The CDR3 DNA is TGCGCCAGCAGCCCCCTAGGAGGGGACAATCAGCCCCAGCATTTT. The entire variable domain, with the rest obtained from reference TRBV5-1 and TRBJ1-5, is as follows: KAGVTQTPRYLIKTRGQQVTLSCSPISGHRSVSWYQQTPGQGLQFLFEYFSETQRNKGNFPGRFSGRQFSNSRSEMNVSTLELGDSALYLCASSPLGGDNQPQHFGDGTRLSIL.

V usage is TRBV7-9 and J usage is TRBJ2-1; 13 nucleotides align to TRBD2. This CDR3 is 17 amino acids long. Trimming at V came to 1 base and at J to 10 bases, leaving 10 bases not matched to a gene. Germline V lookup: CDR1 SEHNR, CDR2 FQNEAQ (reference sequence). CDR3 bases: TGTGCCAGCAGCTTAGGGAGGACTAGCGGGAGATTGGAGGAGCAGTTCTTC. Its translation: CASSLGRTSGRLEEQFF.

The J gene is TRBJ2-7, the V gene TRBV2, with a possible D match to TRBD2 (5 bases). The CDR3 is 12 amino acids. V lost 4 bases and J lost 3, with 7 bases in between. In germline, CDR1 is SNHLY, CDR2 FYNNEI. The CDR3 loop is CASSGTDYEQYF. CDR3 nucleotides: TGTGCCAGCAGTGGGACTGACTACGAGCAGTACTTC.

This chain links TRBV15 with TRBJ2-1, with D perhaps TRBD2 (6 bases). The CDR3 length is 17 residues. The V end lost 4 bases, the J end lost 4 bases, and 20 bases lay between the germline ends. Germline lookup yields CDR1 LNHNV and CDR2 YYDKDF (reference sequence). CDR3 nucleotide sequence: TGTGCCACCAGCAAGGACCCTGGGGCTAGCGTTTACAATGAGCAGTTCTTC. It encodes CATSKDPGASVYNEQFF.

This clone was seen a handful of times. The chain uses TRBV19 and TRBJ2-1, with TRBD2 matching over 8 bases. The germline V gene encodes CDR1 LNHDA and CDR2 SQIVND (reference sequence). Unmatched junction bases numbered 9, after V lost 4 bases and J lost 7 bases. This CDR3 has 15 residues. Written as DNA, the CDR3 is TGTGCCAGTAGTAACAGCGGGAGTTCTGGAAATGAGCAGTTCTTC. Amino acids: CASSNSGSSGNEQFF.

In its sample, this clone was seen a few times. The V and J genes are TRBV28 and TRBJ2-4; D is unresolved. Germline CDR1 and CDR2: MDHEN and SYDVKM. V was trimmed by 5 bases and J by 8 bases, leaving 7 bases between them. The CDR3 contains 11 residues. CDR3 in amino acids: CASSLTDIQYF. The DNA for the CDR3 is TGTGCCAGCAGTCTAACAGACATTCAGTACTTC.

The rearrangement links TRBV5-4 to TRBJ2-3; 11 bases fit TRBD2. CDR3 length: 15 residues. V shed 1 base and J 5 bases; nucleotides not matched to a gene: 3. CDR1 and CDR2 (germline): SGHNT, YYREEE (reference sequence). CDR3 sequence: CASSLNSGRVDTQYF. CDR3 bases: TGTGCCAGCAGCTTGAATAGCGGGAGGGTAGATACGCAGTATTTT.